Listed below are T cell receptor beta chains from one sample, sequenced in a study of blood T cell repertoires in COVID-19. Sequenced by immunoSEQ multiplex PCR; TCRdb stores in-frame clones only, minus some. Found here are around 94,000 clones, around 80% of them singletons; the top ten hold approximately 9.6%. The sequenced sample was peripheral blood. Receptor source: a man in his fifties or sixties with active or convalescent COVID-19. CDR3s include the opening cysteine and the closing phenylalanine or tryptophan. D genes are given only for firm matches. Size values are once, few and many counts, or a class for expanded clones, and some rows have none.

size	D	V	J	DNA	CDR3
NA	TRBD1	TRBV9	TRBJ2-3	TGTGCCAGCAGCGTAGATGGACAGGGAAGAGATACGCAGTATTTT	CASSVDGQGRDTQYF
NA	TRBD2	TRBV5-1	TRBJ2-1	TGCGCCAGCAGCTTGGGGACTAGCTATAATGAGCAGTTCTTC	CASSLGTSYNEQFF
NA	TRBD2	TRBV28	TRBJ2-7	TGTGCCAGCAGTTTCCAAACGGGACTAGCCGGGCAGTACTTT	CASSFQTGLAGQYF
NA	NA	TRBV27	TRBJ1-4	TGTGCCAGCAGTCCCCTCCCGCCAAGGGGCGCAGGGGAAAAACTGTTTTTT	CASSPLPPRGAGEKLFF
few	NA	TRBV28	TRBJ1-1	TGTGCCAGCAGTTCAGGGTCGAGCACTGAAGCTTTCTTT	CASSSGSSTEAFF
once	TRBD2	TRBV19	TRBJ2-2	TGTGCCCGGAGCGGGAGGGAGACCGGGGAGCTGTTTTTT	CARSGRETGELFF
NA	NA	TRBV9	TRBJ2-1	TGTGCCAGCAGCGTAGAGGGGTGGGACAATGAGCAGTTCTTC	CASSVEGWDNEQFF
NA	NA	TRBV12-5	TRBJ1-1	TGTGCTAGTGGTTTGCCGGGTCGGCGGGACACTGAAGCTTTCTTT	CASGLPGRRDTEAFF
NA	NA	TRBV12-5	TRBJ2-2	TGTGCTAGTGGAGGGCAGGGTTACACCGGGGAGCTGTTTTTT	CASGGQGYTGELFF
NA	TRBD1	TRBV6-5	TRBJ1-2	TGTGCCGGGAGAGCGACAGGGAGGTATGGCTACACCTTC	CAGRATGRYGYTF
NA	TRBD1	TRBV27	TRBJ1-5	TGTGCCATACGGGACAGACCTTATCAGCCCCAGCATTTT	CAIRDRPYQPQHF
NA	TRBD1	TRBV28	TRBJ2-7	TGTGCCAGCAGTTTACTCGGGACAGATAAACTCGAGCAGTACTTC	CASSLLGTDKLEQYF
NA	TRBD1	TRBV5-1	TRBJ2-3	TGCGCCAGCAGCCGGGACAGGGGCACAGATACGCAGTATTTT	CASSRDRGTDTQYF
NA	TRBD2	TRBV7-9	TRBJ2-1	TGTGCCAGCAGCTTTGGTAGGGTTCGCCAGCGGGATTACAATGAGCAGTTCTTC	CASSFGRVRQRDYNEQFF
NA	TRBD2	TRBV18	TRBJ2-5	TGTGCCAGCTCACCACGGAGTGGAACTAGCGGGACACCCCAATACTTC	CASSPRSGTSGTPQYF
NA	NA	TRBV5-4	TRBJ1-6	TGTGCCAGCAGCTTGGCCAGAGGTGCCTCACCCCTCCACTTT	CASSLARGASPLHF
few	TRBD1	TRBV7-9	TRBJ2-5	TGTGCCAGCAGCCACAACAGGGGTTTGGAGACCCAGTACTTC	CASSHNRGLETQYF
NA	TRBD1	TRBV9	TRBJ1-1	TGTGCCAGCAGCGAGAAAGGGGGCGGTGGGACTGAAGCTTTCTTT	CASSEKGGGGTEAFF
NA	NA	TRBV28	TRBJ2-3	TGTGCCAGCTCCCCCCCGGAGGCGGCTGCAGATACGCAGTATTTT	CASSPPEAAADTQYF
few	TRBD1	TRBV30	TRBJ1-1	TGTGCCTGGGAGACCGGGACAGGGGAGAACACTGAAGCTTTCTTT	CAWETGTGENTEAFF
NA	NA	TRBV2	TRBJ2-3	TGTGCCAGCAGGCCCCTTACCGGACTACCCCGATCGGATACGCAGTATTTT	CASRPLTGLPRSDTQYF
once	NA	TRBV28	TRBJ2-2	TGTGCCAGCAGTTTATACAGAGGGGGGGCCACCGGGGAGCTGTTTTTT	CASSLYRGGATGELFF
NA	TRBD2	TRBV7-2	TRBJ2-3	TGTGCCAGCAGCTTAGCGGGACTAGCGGGAAACTCAGATACGCAGTATTTT	CASSLAGLAGNSDTQYF
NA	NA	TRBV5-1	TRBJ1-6	TGCGCCAGCAGCTTGCTGCTTCGGGTCGGCGATTCACCCCTCCACTTT	CASSLLLRVGDSPLHF
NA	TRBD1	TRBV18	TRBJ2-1	TGTGCCAGCTCACCCCAGAAAAAGACAGGGTTCAATGAGCAGTTCTTC	CASSPQKKTGFNEQFF
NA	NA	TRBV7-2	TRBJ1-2	TGTGCCAGCAGCCATGACAGGTACTATGGCTACACCTTC	CASSHDRYYGYTF
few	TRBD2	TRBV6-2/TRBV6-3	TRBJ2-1	TGTGCCAGCAGTTACTCGAGGGTAGCGGGAGGGCTTGGTAAAAATGAGCAGTTCTTC	CASSYSRVAGGLGKNEQFF
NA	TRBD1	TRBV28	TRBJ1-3	TGTGCCAGCAGTCCAAGGAGGACAGGCCTTTCAGGAAGCACCATATATTTT	CASSPRRTGLSGSTIYF
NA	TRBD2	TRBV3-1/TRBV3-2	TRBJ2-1	TGTGCCAGCAGCCAATTGGGACTAAACAATGAGCAGTTCTTC	CASSQLGLNNEQFF
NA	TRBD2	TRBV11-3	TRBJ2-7	TGTGCCAGCAGCTTGCGCGGGAGTGGCTACGAGCAGTACTTC	CASSLRGSGYEQYF
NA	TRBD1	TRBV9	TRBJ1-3	TGTGCCAGCAGCGCCTCAGGGGGAAGAACTGGAAACACCATATATTTT	CASSASGGRTGNTIYF
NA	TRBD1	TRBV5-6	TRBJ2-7	TGTGCCAGCAGCTTGGGACAGGGCCCTAGGATGGTCGAGCAGTACTTC	CASSLGQGPRMVEQYF
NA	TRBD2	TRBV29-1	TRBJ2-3	TGCAGCGCCGATGGTCTAGCGGGAGCCTCTACAGATACGCAGTATTTT	CSADGLAGASTDTQYF
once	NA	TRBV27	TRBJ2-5	TGTGCCAGTCGGGCAGGGGAAGAGACCCAGTACTTC	CASRAGEETQYF
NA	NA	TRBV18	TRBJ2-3	TGTGCCAGCTCACCCAACTCCAATGCCGGTGATACGCAGTATTTT	CASSPNSNAGDTQYF
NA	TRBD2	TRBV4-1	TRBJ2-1	TGCGCCAGCAGCCACTTAGCGGGAGGGGGAGGTGAGCAGTTCTTC	CASSHLAGGGGEQFF
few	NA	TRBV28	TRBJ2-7	TGTGCCAGCAGCCCTCGGGGCGGGGTCACCTACGAGCAGTACTTC	CASSPRGGVTYEQYF
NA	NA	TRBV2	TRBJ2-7	TGTGCCAGCTCAACTCCTTTGGACAGCCTAGCGGACTCCTACGAGCAGTACTTC	CASSTPLDSLADSYEQYF
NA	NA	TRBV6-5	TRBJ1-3	TGTGCCAGCAAAAACCCCCACAACTCTGGAAACACCATATATTTT	CASKNPHNSGNTIYF
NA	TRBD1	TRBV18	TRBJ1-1	TGTGCCAGCTCACCGGTCAGACAGGGGGCTGGCACTGAAGCTTTCTTT	CASSPVRQGAGTEAFF